These T cell receptor beta chains were read from a single sample in a study of cytomegalovirus exposure and HLA in healthy donors. This table comes from immunoSEQ multiplex PCR, and its TCRdb copy is limited to in-frame clones, with some not included. Among some 120,000 clones listed, about 79% were seen once. Sequenced: PBMCs. The receptors here all came from a human donor in good health. CDR3s include the opening cysteine and the closing phenylalanine or tryptophan. The order of the fields is V gene, D gene, J gene, clone size, CDR3 DNA, CDR3 protein. The D gene is left open where the match is weak. Clone size is shown for a subset of rows, as once, few, many or a class of expanded clone.

>TRBV30|NA|TRBJ1-4|once
TGTGCCTGGAGTGTACAGAGGGGGGGGAACGAAAAACTGTTTTTT
CAWSVQRGGNEKLFF
>TRBV7-3|TRBD2|TRBJ2-6|once
TGTGCCAGCAGCCAACCCGCGGGGGCTGGGGCCAACGTCCTGACTTTC
CASSQPAGAGANVLTF
>TRBV7-8|NA|TRBJ1-6|NA
TGTGCCAGCAGTTGGGGGGGCCATAATTCACCCCTCCACTTT
CASSWGGHNSPLHF
>TRBV10-3|TRBD1|TRBJ2-7|few
TGTGCCATCAGTGAGTCTGGGACAGGGGGCGGCGAGCAGTACTTC
CAISESGTGGGEQYF
>TRBV6-5|TRBD1|TRBJ1-6|NA
TGTGCCAGCAGTTACGGCCGGGACAGGGGCTCACCCCTCCACTTT
CASSYGRDRGSPLHF
>TRBV4-1|NA|TRBJ2-7|NA
TGCGCCAGCAGATTAACAGGGAGCTCCTACGAGCAGTACTTC
CASRLTGSSYEQYF
>TRBV28|TRBD1|TRBJ1-1|few
TGTGCCAGCAGTGAGCCCGGGACAGGCATCGACGCTTTCTTT
CASSEPGTGIDAFF
>TRBV4-2|TRBD2|TRBJ2-5|NA
TGTGCCAGCAGCCAAGGGGAGGGCGGGGGGGCTTTCGAGACCCAGTACTTC
CASSQGEGGGAFETQYF
>TRBV28|TRBD1|TRBJ1-2|once
TGTGCCAGCAGTCGGGGACAGGCTAACTATGGCTACACCTTC
CASSRGQANYGYTF
>TRBV5-4|NA|TRBJ2-5|NA
TGTGCCAGCAGCTTGACAGGTGGGGAGACCCAGTACTTC
CASSLTGGETQYF
>TRBV7-9|NA|TRBJ1-1|NA
TGTGCCAGCAGCTTAGGGGCCACAGGCTTTCGCGATGAAGCTTTCTTT
CASSLGATGFRDEAFF
>TRBV14|TRBD2|TRBJ2-4|NA
TGTGCCAGCAGCCAACATTATGGACTCACCCGGAGCGGGAGGGGGATTGGGGACATTCAGTACTTC
CASSQHYGLTRSGRGIGDIQYF
>TRBV5-5|NA|TRBJ2-5|NA
TGTGCCAGCAGCTTCGGGAAAGAGACCCAGTACTTC
CASSFGKETQYF
>TRBV7-9|TRBD2|TRBJ2-1|NA
TGTGCCAGCAGCTATCAACTAGCGGGATTGAATGAGCAGTTCTTC
CASSYQLAGLNEQFF
>TRBV29-1|TRBD2|TRBJ2-1|few
TGCAGCGTAGAGAGCGGGGGGGTCTCCTACAATGAGCAGTTCTTC
CSVESGGVSYNEQFF
>TRBV29-1|NA|TRBJ1-3|few
TGCAGCGTTGTGTTTCCAGGCTTTACCTCTGGAAACACCATATATTTT
CSVVFPGFTSGNTIYF
>TRBV6-5|NA|TRBJ2-7|NA
TGTGCCAGCAGTCACACGCGGTTTGGACACAACGAGCAGTACTTC
CASSHTRFGHNEQYF
>TRBV6-6|NA|TRBJ2-3|NA
TGTGCCAGCAGTAAACGGGTGGCTCGCACAGATACGCAGTATTTT
CASSKRVARTDTQYF
>TRBV7-9|NA|TRBJ1-2|NA
TGTGCCAGCTCCCGGGATACCAACTATGGCTACACCTTC
CASSRDTNYGYTF
>TRBV7-9|NA|TRBJ1-2|once
TGTTCCAGCAGCTTAGACAGATCAGCTAACTATGGCTACACCTTC
CSSSLDRSANYGYTF
>TRBV6-5|NA|TRBJ1-1|once
TGTGCCAGCCCCAGTGGCAGAGGGAACACTGAAGCTTTCTTT
CASPSGRGNTEAFF
>TRBV5-1|NA|TRBJ2-5|NA
TGCGCCAGCAGCTTGGCCACGGACCAAGAGACCCAGTACTTC
CASSLATDQETQYF
>TRBV5-6|NA|TRBJ2-5|NA
TGTGCCAGCAGCTTGGGGTTCGGGAGTGAGACCCAGTACTTC
CASSLGFGSETQYF
>TRBV5-1|TRBD1|TRBJ2-1|NA
TGCGCCAGCAGCTTGGCGTCCGGGACAGGAGACAATGAGCAGTTCTTC
CASSLASGTGDNEQFF
>TRBV5-6|NA|TRBJ2-7|NA
TGTGCCAGCAGCCCAGAACCAGGGGCACGATACGAGCAGTACTTC
CASSPEPGARYEQYF
>TRBV7-2|NA|TRBJ2-3|NA
TGTGCCAGCAGCTCGTCCACAGATACGCAGTATTTT
CASSSSTDTQYF
>TRBV5-1|TRBD2|TRBJ2-1|NA
TGCGCCAGCAGCTTCGGCGGTAGCGGGAGCTCCTACAATGAGCAGTTCTTC
CASSFGGSGSSYNEQFF
>TRBV5-4|TRBD2|TRBJ2-5|few
TGTGCCAGCAGACCCGGGACTAGCGGGAGGGGTCAAGAGACCCAGTACTTC
CASRPGTSGRGQETQYF
>TRBV7-3|TRBD1|TRBJ2-7|NA
TGTGCCAGCAGCTGGACAGGGATTAGCGAGCAGTACTTC
CASSWTGISEQYF
>TRBV5-1|NA|TRBJ1-4|NA
TGCGCCAGCAGCTTGGCGACGGGAGGGAATGAAAAACTGTTTTTT
CASSLATGGNEKLFF
>TRBV5-6|TRBD2|TRBJ2-2|NA
TGTGCCAGCAGCGAACTAGCGGGGGCGACCGGGGAGCTGTTTTTT
CASSELAGATGELFF
>TRBV11-2|NA|TRBJ2-5|NA
TGTGCCAGCAGCTTAGGACTCCGCGATCAAGAGACCCAGTACTTC
CASSLGLRDQETQYF
>TRBV18|NA|TRBJ2-7|NA
TGTGCCAGCTCCCCCCCACGGCCAATAGGCAAACGAAGCGACGAGCAGTACTTC
CASSPPRPIGKRSDEQYF
>TRBV13|NA|TRBJ1-1|NA
TGTGCCAGCAGCTCGACAGTGAACACTGAAGCTTTCTTT
CASSSTVNTEAFF
>TRBV4-3|TRBD2|TRBJ2-5|NA
TGCGCCAGCAGCCAAGAATGGGGGGGTGTGAGGGAAGCAAGGGAGACCCAGTACTTC
CASSQEWGGVREARETQYF
>TRBV10-1|NA|TRBJ2-5|few
TGCGCCAGCAGTCGGGATCCACAAGAGACCCAGTACTTC
CASSRDPQETQYF
>TRBV18|NA|TRBJ2-7|NA
TGTGCCAGCTCTAAAGGACAGCCACCTTATTACGAGCAGTACTTC
CASSKGQPPYYEQYF
>TRBV6-1|NA|TRBJ1-1|few
TGTGCCAGCAGTTCGGGGGATTTGAACACTGAAGCTTTCTTT
CASSSGDLNTEAFF
>TRBV27|TRBD1|TRBJ1-5|NA
TGTGCCAGCAGAGGACAGGGCAATCAGCCCCAGCATTTT
CASRGQGNQPQHF
>TRBV30|TRBD1|TRBJ2-7|NA
TGTGCCTGGAGTGTAGTGACAGGGGGCGAGCAGTACTTC
CAWSVVTGGEQYF
>TRBV6-6|NA|TRBJ1-3|NA
TGTGCCAGCAGTTACGCCGACAGGACCTCTGGAAACACCATATATTTT
CASSYADRTSGNTIYF
>TRBV11-3|TRBD2|TRBJ2-3|NA
TGTGCCAGCAGTCAAAGCGGGAGAGACGCAGATACGCAGTATTTT
CASSQSGRDADTQYF
>TRBV9|TRBD1|TRBJ2-2|few
TGTGCCAGCAGCGTTGAAGGACAGGGGGCCGGGGAGCTGTTTTTT
CASSVEGQGAGELFF
>TRBV28|NA|TRBJ1-3|NA
TGTGCCAGCAACCCCTATCGGGGGGTCGGAAACACCATATATTTT
CASNPYRGVGNTIYF
>TRBV7-8|NA|TRBJ1-3|NA
TGTGCCAGCAGCTCAAAGGGTGGGGGCCCCCTCTCTGGAAACACCATATATTTT
CASSSKGGGPLSGNTIYF
>TRBV9|NA|TRBJ1-1|NA
TGTGCCAGCAGCGTGGAGATGAACACTGAAGCTTTCTTT
CASSVEMNTEAFF
>TRBV29-1|TRBD1|TRBJ1-4|NA
TGCAGCGTTGGAGAGGGGGCGAATGAAAAACTGTTTTTT
CSVGEGANEKLFF